This T cell receptor beta chain is from a study of glioma-infiltrating T cells after dendritic cell vaccination. Up to 2 ug genomic DNA was used for TCRB CDR3 amplification. The repertoire was sequenced with immunoSEQ multiplex PCR; TCRdb's copy has only in-frame clones and lacks some. The sample holds roughly 82,000 clones, roughly 89% seen once. The germline V gene encodes CDR1 SEHNR and CDR2 FQNEAQ (reference sequence). Trimming shortened V by 5 bases and J by 1 base, and 5 bases separated the two germline ends. CDR3 length: 12 residues. This sequence originates from a human donor with glioblastoma. The specimen was blood, collected before dendritic cell vaccination. J is TRBJ1-1 and V is TRBV7-9; the D is unclear. The DNA of the CDR3 is TGTGCCAGCAGCCCACAGAACACTGAAGCTTTCTTT. This sequence encodes CASSPQNTEAFF.